This T cell receptor beta chain was recovered during a study of blood T cell repertoires in COVID-19 (TCRdb year 2020). Study-wide context: Collaborator samples came from the United States, Italy and Spain and covered acute and convalescent phases of COVID-19. The prospective study material was composed of cDNA or gDNA derived from T cells, B-cell-depleted T cells, or PBMCs. Subjects who had been exposed to COVID-19, were actively infected with it, or had recovered from it provided the deeply sampled blood TCRbeta repertoires that made up the dataset. The repertoires were released in a freely available public database intended as a resource for research on the immune response to SARS-CoV-2. Samples came from the ongoing ImmuneRACE study (first 160 participants) plus 1,254 subjects from 6 global collaborators. Sample metadata almost always included a de-identified subject ID, COVID-19 status, age in years and sex. HLA class I and class II types, where available, came from metadata supplied by the sample provider rather than from assay-based typing.

V lost 0 bases and J lost 2 bases; the stretch between them is 15 bases long. The germline V gene yields MGHRA for CDR1 and YSYEKL for CDR2. The CDR3 contains 17 residues, cysteine and phenylalanine counted. Only the CDR3 part of the read is kept: 51 bases, read in frame from the first base. About this clone itself: It lacks a known antigen. The sample holds no much larger clone one base away, and base qualities are not on file.

Samples from volunteer blood donors who had recovered from COVID-19 were contributed by a second Seattle source. Each collaborating institution followed its own protocols to collect whole blood in K2EDTA tubes. Collaborator samples were shipped for TCRbeta analysis as frozen whole blood, isolated PBMCs, or DNA extracted from either sample type. TCRbeta CDR3 regions were amplified from genomic DNA using the immunoSEQ Assay, a bias-controlled multiplex PCR. The original pipeline was this. The number of nucleated cells in each sample was estimated by amplification of reference gene primers within the assay. To quantify the absolute abundance of each unique TCRbeta CDR3 rearrangement, sequence reads were collapsed and filtered. For each sample, productive Simpson clonality was calculated as the square root of Simpson's diversity index over productive rearrangements. TCRdb limited this immuneACCESS table to in-frame rearrangements with V and J called. A share of clones is missing; checked studies link under half to unresolved V genes, and the rest is unexplained. V and J calls and clone size come straight from that table; D and trimming were deduced from the DNA. A total of some 250,000 clones appear in this sample, around 85% of them only once. The ten largest clones add up to more than 2.5% of the sample.

General study outcomes and caveats: The amount of clinical and demographic metadata varied by source and participant and was provided uncurated.

This clonotype was sampled from a woman aged 25 to 39 who had recovered from COVID-19. Here the chain combines TRBV4-1 and TRBJ2-3, with the D gene not clear enough to name. Sample: peripheral blood. For the CDR3, the sequence is CASSQEVSAAPTDTQYF. DNA sequence: TGCGCCAGCAGCCAAGAGGTATCCGCGGCCCCCACAGATACGCAGTATTTT.